Following are 16 T cell receptor beta chains from one sample sequenced in a study of T-cell memory formation after mild COVID-19 (dated by TCRdb to the early 2020s). Preparation of the library involved 5' RACE. These reads were obtained on an Illumina NovaSeq 6000. TCRdb trimmed public reads at Q25 via fastp, called clones via MiXCR and kept in-frame beta chains. CDR3 protein duplicates are merged, each entry listing the most common genes and DNA. The sample table contains 400,000 to 500,000 distinct CDR3 sequences; only one count was recorded for roughly 18% of them. Roughly 21% of the sample is held by the ten biggest clonotypes. Specimen: PBMCs or a T cell subset sorted from them (not recorded which). Receptors originate from a man between 18 and 35 years old who had mild COVID-19 (a few samples of this study predate the infection). The sample titles of this study are shuffled in the database, so cell type and time point are left out; the donor was told from shared clones.

The chain couples TRBV20-1 to TRBJ2-2; a weak D match, TRBD1 (6 bases). Trimming took off 7 bases at V and 1 base at J, with 13 bases between the two ends. Germline V gene lookup returns CDR1 DFQATT and CDR2 SNEGSKA (reference sequence). The CDR3 runs 14 residues. The CDR3 is CSVLGHLNTGELFF. Here the CDR3 DNA reads TGCAGTGTTTTGGGACACTTGAACACCGGGGAGCTGTTTTTT.

The genes are TRBV2 and TRBJ2-6, with D perhaps TRBD1 or TRBD2 (5 bases each). CDR3 length: 16 amino acids. Trimming removed 7 bases at V and 0 bases at J, with 13 bases between. CDR1 and CDR2 from the germline V gene are SNHLY and FYNNEI. The CDR3 loop reads CASIGTASSGANVLTF. DNA of the CDR3: TGTGCCAGCATCGGGACGGCTAGCTCTGGGGCCAACGTCCTGACTTTC.

The J gene is TRBJ2-1, the V gene TRBV7-2; weak D call: TRBD2 (6 bases). This CDR3 has 13 residues. V gave up 1 base and J gave up 9 bases, with 10 bases separating them. CDR1 is SGHTA and CDR2 is FQGNSA in the germline V gene. In nucleotides, the CDR3 is TGTGCCAGCAGCTTAGGGCGGGGTGCTGAGCAGTTCTTC. Amino acids: CASSLGRGAEQFF. The full variable domain, its missing parts supplied by reference TRBV7-2 and TRBJ2-1, is GAGVSQSPSNKVTEKGKDVELRCDPISGHTALYWYRQSLGQGLEFLIYFQGNSAPDKSGLPSDRFSAERTGGSVSTLTIQRTQQEDSAVYLCASSLGRGAEQFFGPGTRLTVL.

This clonotype was observed at least ten times. Here the CDR3 DNA reads TGTGCCAGCAGCCCCGTTTCAGTGTCCTCTGGAAACACCATATATTTT. As protein: CASSPVSVSSGNTIYF. This chain joins TRBV7-6 and TRBJ1-3; D unresolved. Germline V gene sequence: CDR1 SGHVS, CDR2 FNYEAQ. CDR3 length: 16 amino acids. Trimming left V 5 bases short and J 0 bases short, with 14 bases between.

This clonotype turned up a few times. The chain couples TRBV10-2 to TRBJ1-1, with D perhaps TRBD1 (6 bases). The V gene's germline CDR1 is WSHSY and CDR2 SAAADI. V lost 7 bases and J lost 0, with 12 bases in between. This CDR3 is built from 14 residues. CDR3 region: CASTDTGMNTEAFF. DNA of the CDR3: TGCGCCAGCACGGACACAGGGATGAACACTGAAGCTTTCTTT.

The sample holds a few counts of this clonotype. The chain links TRBV4-2 to TRBJ1-6; the D is unclear. Trimming shortened V by 4 bases and J by 5 bases, and 9 bases separated the two germline ends. The CDR3 is 14 amino acids. CDR1 and CDR2 from the germline V gene are LGHNA and YNFKEQ. The CDR3 reads CASSPLGDNSPLHF. The CDR3 DNA reads as TGTGCCAGCAGCCCCCTTGGGGATAATTCACCCCTCCACTTT.

J is TRBJ1-1 and V is TRBV2, with D hard to call. Per the germline V gene, CDR1 is SNHLY and CDR2 is FYNNEI. V lost 2 bases and J lost 1, with 5 bases in between. The CDR3 sequence is 13 residues long. CDR3 DNA: TGTGCCAGCAGTGAAATGCCGAACACTGAAGCTTTCTTT. This codes for CASSEMPNTEAFF.

This clonotype has at least ten counts. The chain couples TRBV6-5 to TRBJ1-4; D gene unclear. V gave up 6 bases and J gave up 4 bases, with 15 bases separating them. Germline values: CDR1 MNHEY, CDR2 SVGAGI. The CDR3 has 15 residues. In DNA form, the CDR3 reads TGTGCCAGCAGAAGAGACCCCTGGGGTAATGAAAAACTGTTTTTT. Protein product: CASRRDPWGNEKLFF.

This clonotype was seen ten or more times. The rearrangement links TRBV20-1 to TRBJ2-1, with 12 positions matching TRBD2. Germline values: CDR1 DFQATT, CDR2 SNEGSKA (reference sequence). The CDR3 is 16 amino acids. V shed 3 bases and J 7 bases; nucleotides not matched to a gene: 10. CDR3 sequence: CSARPSGGALWNEQFF. In nucleotides, the CDR3 is TGCAGTGCTAGGCCTAGCGGGGGGGCCTTATGGAATGAGCAGTTCTTC.

This clonotype was counted a few times. The V call is TRBV12-3 or TRBV12-4, the J call TRBJ2-2; 7 nucleotides line up with TRBD2. The CDR3 is made up of 16 amino acids. Losses at the gene ends were 6 bases for V and 4 bases for J; bases not matched to a gene: 11. CDR3 region: CASRTFPGTTTGELFF. The CDR3 DNA reads TGTGCCAGCAGAACGTTCCCTGGGACTACCACCGGGGAGCTGTTTTTT.

The V call is TRBV7-9, the J call TRBJ1-1; D is ambiguous. Trimming removed 0 bases from V and 5 bases from J, with 7 bases in between. The germline gives CDR1 SEHNR, CDR2 FQNEAQ (reference sequence). The CDR3 runs 13 residues. The chain's CDR3 is CASSLAEYTEAFF. In DNA form, the CDR3 reads TGTGCCAGCAGCTTAGCGGAGTATACTGAAGCTTTCTTT.

This clonotype has ten or more counts. J is TRBJ2-3 and V is TRBV5-1; D is uncertain. V shed 4 bases and J shed 6 bases, with 12 bases lying between them. CDR3 length: 13 amino acids. Germline CDR1 and CDR2: SGHRS and YFSETQ. CDR3 protein: CASSQPEGDTQYF. For the CDR3, the DNA is TGCGCCAGCAGCCAACCAGAAGGGGATACGCAGTATTTT.

This clonotype was counted between two and nine times. The rearrangement uses TRBV7-6 and TRBJ1-4; 7 nucleotides line up with TRBD1. The V gene end was trimmed by 1 base and the J gene end by 8 bases; junction bases not matched to a gene: 7. This CDR3 has 15 residues. Per germline, CDR1 SGHVS and CDR2 FNYEAQ. The CDR3 loop is CASSLGGGGREKLFF. CDR3 bases: TGTGCCAGCAGCTTAGGAGGGGGCGGAAGGGAAAAACTGTTTTTT.

This clonotype was recorded a few times. The V call is TRBV12-3 or TRBV12-4, the J call TRBJ1-3; D is undetermined. The CDR3 has 14 amino acids. Trimming removed 3 bases at V and 0 bases at J, with 6 bases between. The CDR3: CASSFIGSGNTIYF. For the CDR3, the DNA is TGTGCCAGCAGTTTTATAGGCTCTGGAAACACCATATATTTT.

This clonotype was counted between two and nine times. This sequence joins TRBV6-5 and TRBJ2-2; D is uncertain. The V gene's germline CDR1 is MNHEY and CDR2 SVGAGI. This CDR3 comprises 16 residues. Trimming left V 0 bases short and J 0 bases short, with 8 bases between. DNA for the CDR3: TGTGCCAGCAGTTACTCCCCAGAACCGAACACCGGGGAGCTGTTTTTT. It codes for CASSYSPEPNTGELFF.

This clonotype was detected a few times. The chain employs TRBV4-1 and TRBJ1-2; D remains unclear. V lost 1 base and J 4 bases, leaving 7 bases between the germline ends. This CDR3 is built from 13 residues. Germline V lookup: CDR1 MGHRA, CDR2 YSYEKL. The CDR3 DNA sequence: TGCGCCAGCAGCCAAGCCTACGCCTATGGCTACACCTTC. This gives the protein CASSQAYAYGYTF.